This T cell receptor (beta chain) derives from a study of OX40 agonist ivuxolimab in advanced cancers. Across the whole study: The patients received agonistic anti-OX40 (CD134) antibody ivuxolimab.

Whole-study findings and limits: Clonal expansion was seen in CD4+ and CD8+ blood T cells by week 6 at 0.1 to 3.0 mg/kg. On average, CD8+ T cells had more expanded clones than CD4+.

Patients had blood sampled at baseline and again on cycle 4 day 1 and cycle 7 day 1. Note on this clone: Antigen specificity is unknown.

Germline CDR1 PRHDT, CDR2 FYEKMQ (reference sequence). With 4 bases clipped from V and 11 bases from J, the junction kept 19 bases outside the gene matches. The CDR3 contains 17 residues. Libraries were prepared by immunoSEQ multiplex PCR; TCRdb keeps only in-frame clonotypes and omits some of them. There are about 31,000 clones in the sample; approximately 86% occur only once, and approximately 40% lies in the top ten. The sequencing used CD4+ or CD8+ T cells sorted from blood, collected in a trial of the OX40 agonist ivuxolimab. This TCR came from an adult with an advanced solid tumor such as melanoma, head and neck, liver or kidney cancer. The chain employs TRBV13 and TRBJ2-3; 9 bases align to TRBD2. The CDR3 loop is CASSSQGEAGGLFLQYF. In DNA form, the CDR3 reads TGTGCCAGCAGCTCCCAGGGCGAAGCGGGAGGCCTCTTCCTGCAGTATTTT.